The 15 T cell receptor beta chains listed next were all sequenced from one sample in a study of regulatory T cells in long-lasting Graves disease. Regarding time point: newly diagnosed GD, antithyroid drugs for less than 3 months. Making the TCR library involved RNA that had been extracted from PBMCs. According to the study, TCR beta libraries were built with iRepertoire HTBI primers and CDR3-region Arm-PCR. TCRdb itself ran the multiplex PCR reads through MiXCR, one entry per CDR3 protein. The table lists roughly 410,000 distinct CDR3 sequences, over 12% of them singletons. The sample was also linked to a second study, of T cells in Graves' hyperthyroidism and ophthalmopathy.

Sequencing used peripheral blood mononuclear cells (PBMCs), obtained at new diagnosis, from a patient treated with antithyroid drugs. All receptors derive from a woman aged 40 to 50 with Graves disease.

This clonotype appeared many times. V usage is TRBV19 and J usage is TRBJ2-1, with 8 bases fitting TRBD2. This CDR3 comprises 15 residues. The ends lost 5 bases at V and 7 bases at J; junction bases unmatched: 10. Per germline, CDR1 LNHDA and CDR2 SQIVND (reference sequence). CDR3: CASSWRTSFGNEQFF. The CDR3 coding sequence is TGTGCCAGTAGTTGGAGGACTAGCTTCGGAAATGAGCAGTTCTTC. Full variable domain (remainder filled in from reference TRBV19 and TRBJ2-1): DGGITQSPKYLFRKEGQNVTLSCEQNLNHDAMYWYRQDPGQGLRLIYYSQIVNDFQKGDIAEGYSVSREKKESFPLTVTSAQKNPTAFYLCASSWRTSFGNEQFFGPGTRLTVL.

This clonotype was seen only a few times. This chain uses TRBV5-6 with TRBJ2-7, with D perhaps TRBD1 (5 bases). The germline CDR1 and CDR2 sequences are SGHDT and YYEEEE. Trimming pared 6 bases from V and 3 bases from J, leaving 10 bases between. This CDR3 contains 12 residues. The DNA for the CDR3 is TGTGCCAGCACCAATCAGGGCTACGAGCAGTACTTC. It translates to CASTNQGYEQYF.

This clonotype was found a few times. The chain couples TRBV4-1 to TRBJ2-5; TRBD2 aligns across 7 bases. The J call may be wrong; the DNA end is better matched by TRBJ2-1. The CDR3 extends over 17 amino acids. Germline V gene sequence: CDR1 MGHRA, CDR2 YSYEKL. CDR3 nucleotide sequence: TGCGCCAGCAGCCAAGAAGGCTTAGCGGGTAACTACAATGAGCAGTTCTTC. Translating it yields CASSQEGLAGNYNEQFF.

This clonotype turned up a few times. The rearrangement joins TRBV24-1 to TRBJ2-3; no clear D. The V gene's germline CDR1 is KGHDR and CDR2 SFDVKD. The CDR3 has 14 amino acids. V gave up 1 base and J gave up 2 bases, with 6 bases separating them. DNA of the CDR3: TGTGCCACCAGTGATTTTTCCCTCACAGATACGCAGTATTTT. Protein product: CATSDFSLTDTQYF.

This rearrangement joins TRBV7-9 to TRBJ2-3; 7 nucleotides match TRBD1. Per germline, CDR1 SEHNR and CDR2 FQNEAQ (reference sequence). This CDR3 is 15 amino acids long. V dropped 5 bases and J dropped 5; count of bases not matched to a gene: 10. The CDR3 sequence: CASSPPGGRIDTQYF. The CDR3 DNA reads TGTGCCAGCAGCCCTCCAGGGGGTAGGATAGATACGCAGTATTTT.

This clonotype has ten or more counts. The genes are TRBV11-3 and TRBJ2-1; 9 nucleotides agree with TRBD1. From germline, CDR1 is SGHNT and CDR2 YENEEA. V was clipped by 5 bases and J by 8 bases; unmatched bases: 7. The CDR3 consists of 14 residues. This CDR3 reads CASSGWDRVDEQFF. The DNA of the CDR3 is TGTGCCAGCAGCGGGTGGGACAGGGTCGATGAGCAGTTCTTC.

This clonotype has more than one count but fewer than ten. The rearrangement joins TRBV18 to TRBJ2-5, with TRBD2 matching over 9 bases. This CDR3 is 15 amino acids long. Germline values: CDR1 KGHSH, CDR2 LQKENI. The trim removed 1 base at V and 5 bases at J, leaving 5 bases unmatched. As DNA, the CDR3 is TGTGCCAGCTCACCACTAGCGGGAGAGGGGGAGACCCAGTACTTC. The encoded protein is CASSPLAGEGETQYF.

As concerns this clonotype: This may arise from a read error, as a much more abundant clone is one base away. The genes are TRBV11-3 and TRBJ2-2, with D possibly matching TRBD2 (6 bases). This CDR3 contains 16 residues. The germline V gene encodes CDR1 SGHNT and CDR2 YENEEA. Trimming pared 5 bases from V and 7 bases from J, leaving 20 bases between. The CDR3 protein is CASSPSGGWRGGELFF. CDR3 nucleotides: TGTGCCAGCAGCCCGAGTGGGGGATGGAGGGGCGGGGAGCTGTTTTTT.

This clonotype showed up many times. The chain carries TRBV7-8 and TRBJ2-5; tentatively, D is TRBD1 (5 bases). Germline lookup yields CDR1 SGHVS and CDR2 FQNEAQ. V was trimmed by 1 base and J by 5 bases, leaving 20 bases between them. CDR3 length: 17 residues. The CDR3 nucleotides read TGTGCCAGCAGCTTAGTCTCCCAGGGTTCGAGTTTGGAGACCCAGTACTTC. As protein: CASSLVSQGSSLETQYF. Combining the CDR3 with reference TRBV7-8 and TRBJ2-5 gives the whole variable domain GAGVSQSPRYKVAKRGQDVALRCDPISGHVSLFWYQQALGQGPEFLTYFQNEAQLDKSGLPSDRFFAERPEGSVSTLKIQRTQQEDSAVYLCASSLVSQGSSLETQYFGPGTRLLVL.

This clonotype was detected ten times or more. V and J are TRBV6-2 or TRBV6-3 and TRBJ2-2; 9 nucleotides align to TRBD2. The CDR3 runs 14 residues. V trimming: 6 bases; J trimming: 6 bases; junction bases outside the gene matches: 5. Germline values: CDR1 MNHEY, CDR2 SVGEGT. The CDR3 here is CASRPSGKAGELFF. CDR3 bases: TGTGCCAGCAGACCTAGCGGGAAGGCCGGGGAGCTGTTTTTT.

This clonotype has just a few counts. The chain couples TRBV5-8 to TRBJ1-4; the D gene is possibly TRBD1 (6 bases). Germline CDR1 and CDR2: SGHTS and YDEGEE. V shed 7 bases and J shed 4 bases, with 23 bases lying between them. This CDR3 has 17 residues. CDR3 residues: CASRQRPGDVGNEKLFF. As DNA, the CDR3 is TGTGCCAGCCGTCAACGTCCAGGGGACGTCGGTAATGAAAAACTGTTTTTT.

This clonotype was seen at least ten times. This CDR3 is CASSLFRDGSYEQYF. CDR3 in DNA: TGTGCCAGCAGTTTGTTTAGGGACGGTTCCTACGAGCAGTACTTC. This chain links TRBV28 with TRBJ2-7; D could derive from TRBD1 or TRBD2 (5 bases each). Trimming took off 3 bases at V and 1 base at J, with 13 bases between the two ends. CDR1 and CDR2 from the germline V gene are MDHEN and SYDVKM. This CDR3 spans 15 amino acids.

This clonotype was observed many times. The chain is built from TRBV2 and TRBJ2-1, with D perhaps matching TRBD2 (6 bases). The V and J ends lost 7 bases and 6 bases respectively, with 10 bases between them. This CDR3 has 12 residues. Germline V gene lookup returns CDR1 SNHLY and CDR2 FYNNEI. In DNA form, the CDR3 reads TGTGCCAGCACGCGGGACGGCAATGAGCAGTTCTTC. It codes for CASTRDGNEQFF.

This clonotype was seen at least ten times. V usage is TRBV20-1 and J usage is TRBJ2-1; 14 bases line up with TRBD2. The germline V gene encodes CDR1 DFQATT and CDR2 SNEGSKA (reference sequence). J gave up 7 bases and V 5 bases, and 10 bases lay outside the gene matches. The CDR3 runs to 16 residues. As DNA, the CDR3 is TGCAGTGCTGGAGGACTAGCGGGAGGAACGGGGAATGAGCAGTTCTTC. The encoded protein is CSAGGLAGGTGNEQFF.

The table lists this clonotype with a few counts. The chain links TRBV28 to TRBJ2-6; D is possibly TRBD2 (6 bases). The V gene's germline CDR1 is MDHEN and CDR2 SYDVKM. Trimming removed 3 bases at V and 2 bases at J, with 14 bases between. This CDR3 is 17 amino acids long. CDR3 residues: CASSFWDSPTGANVLTF. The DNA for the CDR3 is TGTGCCAGCAGTTTCTGGGACTCCCCGACTGGGGCCAACGTCCTGACTTTC.